The 4 T cell receptor beta chains below come from one sample, sequenced in a study of CD8 T cells in ankylosing spondylitis. MiXCR, run by TCRdb on the 5' RACE reads, gives a single entry per CDR3 protein. This sample carries 30,000 to 45,000 distinct CDR3 sequences, 13% of them seen once, and the ten largest clones take more than 25%. Sequencing was carried out using synovial fluid, either unsorted or a sorted T cell fraction (not recorded which). The receptors derive from a male donor with ankylosing spondylitis.

The chain joins TRBV14 to TRBJ2-7; 11 bases fit TRBD1. The CDR3 consists of 16 residues. CDR1 and CDR2 (germline): SGHDN, FVKESK. After removal of 0 bases from V and 6 bases from J, the junction contained 7 bases not matched to a gene. CDR3 sequence: CASSQDAGTGGSEQYF. CDR3 DNA sequence: TGTGCCAGCAGCCAAGACGCCGGGACAGGGGGGTCCGAGCAGTACTTC. The variable domain in full, with the rest retrieved from reference TRBV14 and TRBJ2-7, is EAGVTQFPSHSVIEKGQTVTLRCDPISGHDNLYWYRRVMGKEIKFLLHFVKESKQDESGMPNNRFLAERTGGTYSTLKVQPAELEDSGVYFCASSQDAGTGGSEQYFGPGTRLTVT.

This clonotype was counted many times. This chain joins TRBV7-2 and TRBJ2-3, with a weak D call TRBD2 (6 bases). Germline CDR1 SGHTA, CDR2 FQGNSA. The CDR3 runs 12 residues. The V end lost 4 bases, the J end lost 10 bases, and 12 bases lay between the germline ends. CDR3 nucleotide sequence: TGTGCCAGCAGCTACGGGACTTCTGCGCAGTATTTT. It is translated as CASSYGTSAQYF.

The table lists this clonotype with many counts. The chain employs TRBV7-2 and TRBJ2-7; 9 positions agree with TRBD1. Germline-derived CDR1 and CDR2 are SGHTA and FQGNSA. CDR3 length equals 14 residues. V was clipped by 5 bases and J by 8 bases; unmatched bases: 10. CDR3 nucleotides: TGTGCCAGCAGCATAACGACCGGGACAGGGAAGCAGTACTTC. Translating gives CASSITTGTGKQYF.

The rearrangement joins TRBV4-3 to TRBJ2-7, with 9 nucleotides matching TRBD2. The germline CDR1 and CDR2 sequences are LGHNA and YSLEER. This CDR3 region has 16 residues. Trimming at V came to 1 base and at J to 5 bases, leaving 9 bases not matched to a gene. The CDR3 DNA reads as TGCGCCAGCAGCCAAGGTTGGCGCGGGAGGGGTCACGAGCAGTACTTC. Encoded protein: CASSQGWRGRGHEQYF.